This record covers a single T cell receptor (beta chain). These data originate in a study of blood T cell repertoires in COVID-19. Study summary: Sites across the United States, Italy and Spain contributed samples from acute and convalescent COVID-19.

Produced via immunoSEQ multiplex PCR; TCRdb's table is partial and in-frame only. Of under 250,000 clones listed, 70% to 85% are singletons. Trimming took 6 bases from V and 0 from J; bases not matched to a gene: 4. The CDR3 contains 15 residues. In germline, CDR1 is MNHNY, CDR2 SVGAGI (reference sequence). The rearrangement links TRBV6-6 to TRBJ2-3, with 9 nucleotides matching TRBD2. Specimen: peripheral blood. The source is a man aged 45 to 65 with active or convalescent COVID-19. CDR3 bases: TGTGCCAGCAGAACGCGGGGGGGGAGCACAGATACGCAGTATTTT. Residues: CASRTRGGSTDTQYF.